This T cell receptor (beta chain) derives from a study of vaccination and CD4 T cells after COVID-19. Study context: Post-COVID draws came a median approximately 94 days after diagnosis (range 35 to 161). Study-wide results and limits: Median numbers of SARS-CoV-2-reactive clonotypes increased from approximately 23 to 38 (not a significant change).

Oncomine TCR Beta short-read sequencing was applied to DNA from cultured CD4+ T cells. From the PCR reads, TCRdb called clonotypes with MiXCR, one entry per CDR3 protein. The sample holds roughly 16,000 distinct CDR3 sequences, about 50% seen once. The CDR3 is 20 amino acids. Trimming at V came to 1 base and at J to 5 bases, leaving 19 bases not matched to a gene. Germline CDR1 MGHRA, CDR2 YSYEKL. Turning to this clonotype: Antigen unknown.

Treatment indicated: approximately 9-day PBMC culture with coronavirus spike peptide pools or control peptides (ViraFEST assay). After expanding antigen-specific T cells with peptide pools, ViraFEST sequenced their TCRs. Sequencing input: CD4+ T cells from blood, cultured in vitro. The source is a human donor who had recovered from COVID-19. The V gene is TRBV4-1, the J gene TRBJ1-5; TRBD1 matches 8 bases. DNA of the CDR3: TGCGCCAGCAGCCAAGTTATTGACAGGGGAAGGGGCAGTACCTATCAGCCCCAGCATTTT. This codes for CASSQVIDRGRGSTYQPQHF.